Listed below are T cell receptor beta chains from one sample, sequenced in a study of cytomegalovirus exposure and HLA in healthy donors. Assay used: immunoSEQ multiplex PCR; TCRdb lists only in-frame clones, some missing. In the table there are 100,000 to 140,000 clones, more than 70% of which are singletons. Sequenced: PBMCs. These receptors were taken from a man between 18 and 35 years old in good health and CMV-seronegative. Both conserved end residues are part of each CDR3. Each record gives: V gene, CDR3 protein.

TRBV7-3,CASSLMPGGGQVPPGELFF
TRBV7-9,CASSFTGTSGDTQYF
TRBV5-4,CASSLGSGGLYEQYF
TRBV19,CASSTGHMNTEAFF
TRBV2,CASSERSSGGEKLFF
TRBV29-1,CSVEARNYGYTF
TRBV9,CASSVAQRGGDTQYF
TRBV7-3,CASGTPNTGELFF
TRBV6-6,CASSPRGAGGQYF
TRBV7-2,CASSLSAGGPYEQYF
TRBV5-1,CASSPDGAPYEQYF
TRBV28,CASRGQGAYEQYF
TRBV6-5,CASRSSSYEQYF
TRBV5-4,CASSLGSQETQYF
TRBV28,CASTGLRSFYGYTF
TRBV4-2,CASSLGGGSTDTQYF
TRBV5-4,CASSLQGTGELFF
TRBV5-4,CASSLLFNYGYTF
TRBV2,CASTSGGQGKTFGYTF
TRBV27,CASSSSRTAGYPF
TRBV6-6,CASMTGGTTYEQYF
TRBV7-3,CASSSRGVYTDTQYF
TRBV6-5,CASEAGYEQYF
TRBV6-6,CASSYSGQGGGEQYF
TRBV27,CASSSSVLNEQFF
TRBV28,CASSLGTTRSTDTQYF
TRBV5-4,CASSGTSGNTIYF
TRBV28,CATRYLGRSNQPQHF
TRBV11-2,CASSLVQGYGYTF
TRBV9,CASSVDAGETQYF
TRBV7-6,CASSFRGLGTDTQYF
TRBV6-5,CASSLQGEAFF
TRBV6-6,CASSYRENQPQHF
TRBV19,CASSIIGQGAHEQFF
TRBV19,CASSSVWGDNQPQHF
TRBV9,CASSVNNNYGYTF
TRBV7-3,CASSLFRGLEQYF
TRBV4-2,CASSLDRAGQPQHF
TRBV7-6,CASSFTLGSHEQFF
TRBV6-1,CASSTGPDSYEQYF
TRBV6-1,CASSELAGGPETQYF
TRBV19,CASSRQGLGELFF
TRBV19,CASRRVNPDSPLHF
TRBV5-1,CASTRVAGGSETQYF
TRBV6-5,CASSREGGSPLHF
TRBV5-4,CASSSPGGQRNSPLHF
TRBV28,CASRTAQAYGYTF
TRBV19,CASDRGHRSNQPQHF